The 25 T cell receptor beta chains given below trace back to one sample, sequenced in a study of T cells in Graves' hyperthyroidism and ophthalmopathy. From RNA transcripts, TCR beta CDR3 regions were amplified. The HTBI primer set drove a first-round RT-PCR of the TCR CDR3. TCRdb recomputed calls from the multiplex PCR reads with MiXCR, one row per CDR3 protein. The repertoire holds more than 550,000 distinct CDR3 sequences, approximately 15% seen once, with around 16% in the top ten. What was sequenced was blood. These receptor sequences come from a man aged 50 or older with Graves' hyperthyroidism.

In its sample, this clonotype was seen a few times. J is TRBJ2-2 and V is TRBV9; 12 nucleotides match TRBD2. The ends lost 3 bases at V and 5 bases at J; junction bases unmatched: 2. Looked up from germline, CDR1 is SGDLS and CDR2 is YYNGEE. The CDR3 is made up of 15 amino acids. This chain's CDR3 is CASSGTSGGTGELFF. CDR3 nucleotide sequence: TGTGCCAGCAGCGGAACTAGCGGGGGGACCGGGGAGCTGTTTTTT. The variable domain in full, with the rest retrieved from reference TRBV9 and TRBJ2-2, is DSGVTQTPKHLITATGQRVTLRCSPRSGDLSVYWYQQSLDQGLQFLIQYYNGEERAKGNILERFSAQQFPDLHSELNLSSLELGDSALYFCASSGTSGGTGELFFGEGSRLTVL.

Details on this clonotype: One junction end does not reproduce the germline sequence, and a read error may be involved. CDR3 nucleotide sequence: TGCAGACCTGGACAGACGAACACTGAAGCTTCCTTT. This gives the protein CRPGQTNTEASF. The chain is built from TRBV20-1 and TRBJ1-1; TRBD1 might be the D (6 bases). Germline loops: CDR1 DFQATT, CDR2 SNEGSKA (reference sequence). The length of the CDR3 is 12 residues.

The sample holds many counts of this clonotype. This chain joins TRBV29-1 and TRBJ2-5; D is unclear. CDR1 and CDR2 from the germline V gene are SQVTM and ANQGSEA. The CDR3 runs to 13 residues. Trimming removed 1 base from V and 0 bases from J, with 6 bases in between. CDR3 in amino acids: CSVEATNQETQYF. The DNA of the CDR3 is TGCAGCGTTGAAGCCACAAACCAAGAGACCCAGTACTTC.

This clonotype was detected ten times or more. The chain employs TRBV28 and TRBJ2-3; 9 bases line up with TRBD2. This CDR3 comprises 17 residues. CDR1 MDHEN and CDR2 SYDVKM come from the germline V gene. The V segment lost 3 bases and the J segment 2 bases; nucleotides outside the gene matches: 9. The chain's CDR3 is CASSLWASGKNTDTQYF. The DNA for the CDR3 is TGTGCCAGCAGTTTGTGGGCTAGCGGGAAAAACACAGATACGCAGTATTTT.

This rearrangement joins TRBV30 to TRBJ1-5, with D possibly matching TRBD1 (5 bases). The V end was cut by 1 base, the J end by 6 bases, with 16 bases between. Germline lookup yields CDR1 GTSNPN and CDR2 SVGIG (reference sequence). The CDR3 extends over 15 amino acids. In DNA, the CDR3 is TGTGCCTGGAGTGCCGTCGGGACGTCGCTTCAGCCCCAGCATTTT. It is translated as CAWSAVGTSLQPQHF.

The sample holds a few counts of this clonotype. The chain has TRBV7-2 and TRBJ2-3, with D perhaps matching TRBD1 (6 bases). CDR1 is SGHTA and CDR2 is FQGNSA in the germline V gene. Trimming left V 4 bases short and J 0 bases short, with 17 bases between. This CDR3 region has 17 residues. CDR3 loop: CASSSRQVTISTDTQYF. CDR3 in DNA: TGTGCCAGCAGCTCCAGACAGGTTACGATTAGCACAGATACGCAGTATTTT.

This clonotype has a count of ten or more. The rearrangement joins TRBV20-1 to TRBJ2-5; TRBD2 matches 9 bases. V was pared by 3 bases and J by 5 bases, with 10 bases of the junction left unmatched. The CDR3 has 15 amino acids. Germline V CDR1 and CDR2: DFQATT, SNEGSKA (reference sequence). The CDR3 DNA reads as TGCAGTGCTAGGGCTGGACTAGCGTCTTGGGAGACCCAGTACTTC. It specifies CSARAGLASWETQYF.

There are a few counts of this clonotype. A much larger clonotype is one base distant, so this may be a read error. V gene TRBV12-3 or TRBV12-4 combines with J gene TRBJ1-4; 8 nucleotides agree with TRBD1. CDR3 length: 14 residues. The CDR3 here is CAGSSGQANEKLFF. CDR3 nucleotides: TGTGCCGGCAGTTCGGGACAGGCTAACGAAAAACTGTTTTTT.

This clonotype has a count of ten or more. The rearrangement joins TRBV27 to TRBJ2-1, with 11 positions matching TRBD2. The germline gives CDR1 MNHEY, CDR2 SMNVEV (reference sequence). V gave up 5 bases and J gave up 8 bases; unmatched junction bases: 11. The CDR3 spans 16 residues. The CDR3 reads CASSIGTSGRRDEQFF. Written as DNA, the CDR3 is TGTGCCAGCAGTATAGGGACTAGCGGTCGTAGGGATGAGCAGTTCTTC.

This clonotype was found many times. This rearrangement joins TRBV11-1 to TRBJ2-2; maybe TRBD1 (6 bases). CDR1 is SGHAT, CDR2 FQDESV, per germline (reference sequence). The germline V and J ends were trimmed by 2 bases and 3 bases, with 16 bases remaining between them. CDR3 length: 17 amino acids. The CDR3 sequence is CASSLSFGDTYTGELFF. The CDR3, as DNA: TGTGCCAGCAGCTTAAGTTTTGGGGACACCTACACCGGGGAGCTGTTTTTT.

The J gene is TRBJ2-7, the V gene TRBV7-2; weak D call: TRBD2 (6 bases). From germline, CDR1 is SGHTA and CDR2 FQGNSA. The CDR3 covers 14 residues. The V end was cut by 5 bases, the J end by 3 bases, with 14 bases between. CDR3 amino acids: CASSNSGLNYEQYF. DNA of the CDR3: TGTGCCAGCAGCAACTCGGGACTCAACTACGAGCAGTACTTC. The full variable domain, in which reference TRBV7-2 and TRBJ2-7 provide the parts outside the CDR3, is GAGVSQSPSNKVTEKGKDVELRCDPISGHTALYWYRQSLGQGLEFLIYFQGNSAPDKSGLPSDRFSAERTGGSVSTLTIQRTQQEDSAVYLCASSNSGLNYEQYFGPGTRLTVT.

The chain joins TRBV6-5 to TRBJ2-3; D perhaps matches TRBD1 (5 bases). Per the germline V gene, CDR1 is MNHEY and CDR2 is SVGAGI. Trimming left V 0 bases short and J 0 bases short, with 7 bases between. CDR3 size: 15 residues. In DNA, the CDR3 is TGTGCCAGCAGTTACTCGGGGCTGAGCACAGATACGCAGTATTTT. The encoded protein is CASSYSGLSTDTQYF.

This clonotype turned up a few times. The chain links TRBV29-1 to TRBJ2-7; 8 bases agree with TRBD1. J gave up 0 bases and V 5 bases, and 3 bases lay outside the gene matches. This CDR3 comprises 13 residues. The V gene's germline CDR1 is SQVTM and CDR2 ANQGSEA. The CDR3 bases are TGCAGCGTTAGGGACAGGAGCTCCTACGAGCAGTACTTC. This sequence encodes CSVRDRSSYEQYF.

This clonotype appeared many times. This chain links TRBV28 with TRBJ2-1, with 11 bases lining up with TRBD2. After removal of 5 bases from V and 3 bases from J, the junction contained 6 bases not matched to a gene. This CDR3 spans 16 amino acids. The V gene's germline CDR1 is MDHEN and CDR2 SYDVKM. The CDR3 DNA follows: TGTGCCAGCAGTGAAACTAGCGGGGGACTCTACAATGAGCAGTTCTTC. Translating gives CASSETSGGLYNEQFF.

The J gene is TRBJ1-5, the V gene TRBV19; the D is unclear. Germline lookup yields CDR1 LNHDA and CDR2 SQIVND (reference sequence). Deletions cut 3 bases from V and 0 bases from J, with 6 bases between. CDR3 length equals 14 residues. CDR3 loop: CASSILNSNQPQHF. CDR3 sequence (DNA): TGTGCCAGTAGTATCCTAAATAGCAATCAGCCCCAGCATTTT. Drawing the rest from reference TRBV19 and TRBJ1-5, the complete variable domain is DGGITQSPKYLFRKEGQNVTLSCEQNLNHDAMYWYRQDPGQGLRLIYYSQIVNDFQKGDIAEGYSVSREKKESFPLTVTSAQKNPTAFYLCASSILNSNQPQHFGDGTRLSIL.

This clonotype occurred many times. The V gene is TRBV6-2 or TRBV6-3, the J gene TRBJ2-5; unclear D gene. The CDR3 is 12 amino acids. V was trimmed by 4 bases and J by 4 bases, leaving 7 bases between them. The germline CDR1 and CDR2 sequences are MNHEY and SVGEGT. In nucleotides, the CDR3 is TGTGCCAGCAGTTCCTCTATAGAGACCCAGTACTTC. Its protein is CASSSSIETQYF.

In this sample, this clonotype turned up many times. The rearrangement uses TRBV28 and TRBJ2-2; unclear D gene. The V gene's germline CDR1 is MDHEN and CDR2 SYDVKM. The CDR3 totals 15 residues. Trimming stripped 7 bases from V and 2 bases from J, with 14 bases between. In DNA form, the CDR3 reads TGTGCCAGCACCCTCAGCCTATTAAACACCGGGGAGCTGTTTTTT. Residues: CASTLSLLNTGELFF.

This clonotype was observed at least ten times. This CDR3 is CASSDDAGGSTDTQYF. CDR3 coding DNA: TGTGCCAGCAGTGACGACGCGGGGGGGAGCACAGATACGCAGTATTTT. The J gene is TRBJ2-3, the V gene TRBV2; 9 bases align to TRBD2. The germline V gene has CDR1 SNHLY and CDR2 FYNNEI. The length of the CDR3 is 16 residues. Trimming removed 3 bases from V and 0 bases from J; junction bases left unmatched: 4.

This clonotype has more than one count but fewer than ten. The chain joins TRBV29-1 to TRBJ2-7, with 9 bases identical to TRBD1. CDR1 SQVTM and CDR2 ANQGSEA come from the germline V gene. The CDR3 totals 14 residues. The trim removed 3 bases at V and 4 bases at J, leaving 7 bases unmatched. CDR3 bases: TGCAGCGTTGAGGCTGGACAGGGGTTTTACGAGCAGTACTTC. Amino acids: CSVEAGQGFYEQYF.

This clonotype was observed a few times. DNA for the CDR3: TGTGCCAGCAGCCAAGATCTACAGGTCCATGGCTACACCTTC. Its protein is CASSQDLQVHGYTF. V gene TRBV3-1 combines with J gene TRBJ1-2; D is possibly TRBD1 (5 bases). V was trimmed by 0 bases and J by 6 bases, leaving 11 bases between them. The CDR3 runs to 14 residues. Germline CDR1 is LGHDT and CDR2 is YNNKEL (reference sequence). Based on the CDR3 plus reference TRBV3-1 and TRBJ1-2, the full variable domain is DTAVSQTPKYLVTQMGNDKSIKCEQNLGHDTMYWYKQDSKKFLKIMFSYNNKELIINETVPNRFSPKSPDKAHLNLHINSLELGDSAVYFCASSQDLQVHGYTFGSGTRLTVV.

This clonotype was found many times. The CDR3 sequence is CASSEPSQGGYEQYF. The CDR3 DNA is TGCGCCAGCAGTGAACCGAGTCAGGGAGGCTACGAGCAGTACTTC. The J gene is TRBJ2-7, the V gene TRBV10-2, with D perhaps matching TRBD2 (6 bases). CDR3 size: 15 residues. Germline CDR1 is WSHSY and CDR2 is SAAADI. Trimming took 3 bases from V and 3 from J, leaving 15 bases between them.

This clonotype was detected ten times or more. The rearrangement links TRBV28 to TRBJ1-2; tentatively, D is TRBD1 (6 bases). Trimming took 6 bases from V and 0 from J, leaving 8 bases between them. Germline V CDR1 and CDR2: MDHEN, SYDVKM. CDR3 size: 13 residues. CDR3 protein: CASRPGANYGYTF. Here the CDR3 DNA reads TGTGCCAGCAGACCAGGGGCTAACTATGGCTACACCTTC.

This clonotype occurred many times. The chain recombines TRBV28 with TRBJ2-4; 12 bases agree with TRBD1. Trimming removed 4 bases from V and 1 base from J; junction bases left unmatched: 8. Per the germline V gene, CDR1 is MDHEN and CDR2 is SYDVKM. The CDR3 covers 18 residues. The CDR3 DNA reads TGTGCCAGCAGTTCGCCGGGACAGGGGGCTGTGGCCAAAAACATTCAGTACTTC. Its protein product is CASSSPGQGAVAKNIQYF.

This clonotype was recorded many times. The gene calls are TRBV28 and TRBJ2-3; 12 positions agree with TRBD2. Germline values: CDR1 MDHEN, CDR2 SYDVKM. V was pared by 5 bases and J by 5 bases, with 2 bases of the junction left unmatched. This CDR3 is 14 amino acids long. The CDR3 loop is CASSRLAGVDTQYF. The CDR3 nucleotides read TGTGCCAGCAGTAGACTAGCGGGAGTAGATACGCAGTATTTT.

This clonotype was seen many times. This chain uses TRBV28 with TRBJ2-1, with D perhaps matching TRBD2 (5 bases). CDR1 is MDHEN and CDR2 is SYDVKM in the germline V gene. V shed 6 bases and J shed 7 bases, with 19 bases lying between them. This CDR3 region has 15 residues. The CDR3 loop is CASSSSLQWRNEQFF. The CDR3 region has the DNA TGTGCCAGCAGCAGCTCCCTACAGTGGAGGAATGAGCAGTTCTTC.